These 27 T cell receptor beta chains were all obtained from the same sample, sequenced in a study of OX40 agonist ivuxolimab in advanced cancers. Library creation used the immunoSEQ multiplex PCR assay. TCRdb's version of the immuneACCESS table is confined to in-frame rearrangements and falls short of the full clone set. An unresolved V gene accounts for under half of the shortfall where checked; the remainder is of unknown origin. This sample lists about 81,000 clones; around 93% were detected once. Together, the top ten hold roughly an eighth of the sample. The sequencing here drew on CD4+ or CD8+ T cells sorted from blood, taken in a trial of the OX40 agonist ivuxolimab. The receptors were sampled from an adult with an advanced solid tumor such as melanoma, head and neck, liver or kidney cancer.

Here the CDR3 DNA reads TGTGCCAGCAGCCCATACGGACAGGGGCCCAAGGGTGGCTACACCTTC. This translates into CASSPYGQGPKGGYTF. The chain carries TRBV6-6 and TRBJ1-2; 9 nucleotides line up with TRBD1. The CDR3 sequence is 16 residues long. J gave up 7 bases and V 6 bases, and 15 bases lay outside the gene matches. Germline CDR1 and CDR2: MNHNY and SVGAGI (reference sequence).

The chain carries TRBV7-6 and TRBJ2-6; a possible D gene is TRBD2 (5 bases). Germline lookup yields CDR1 SGHVS and CDR2 FNYEAQ. V lost 1 base and J 1 base, leaving 8 bases between the germline ends. CDR3 size: 16 residues. The CDR3 reads CASSLVWESGANVLTF. In nucleotides, the CDR3 is TGTGCCAGCAGCTTAGTCTGGGAGTCTGGGGCCAACGTCCTGACTTTC.

J is TRBJ2-1 and V is TRBV5-1; maybe TRBD1 (5 bases). Trimming shortened V by 0 bases and J by 4 bases, and 11 bases separated the two germline ends. The CDR3 has 15 residues. Germline V gene data show CDR1 as SGHRS and CDR2 as YFSETQ. The CDR3 loop is CASSLGQKTYNEQFF. The CDR3 nucleotides are TGCGCCAGCAGCTTGGGACAGAAAACTTACAATGAGCAGTTCTTC.

This clone has more than one count but fewer than ten. The chain links TRBV2 to TRBJ1-2; D remains ambiguous. The V gene lost 9 bases and the J gene lost 2 bases, with 10 bases spanning the gap. In germline, CDR1 is SNHLY, CDR2 FYNNEI. This CDR3 has 12 amino acids. This CDR3 is CARKDENYGYTF. As DNA, the CDR3 is TGTGCCAGGAAGGACGAGAACTATGGCTACACCTTC. Full variable domain (remainder filled in from reference TRBV2 and TRBJ1-2): EPEVTQTPSHQVTQMGQEVILRCVPISNHLYFYWYRQILGQKVEFLVSFYNNEISEKSEIFDDQFSVERPDGSNFTLKIRSTKLEDSAMYFCARKDENYGYTFGSGTRLTVV.

The rearrangement uses TRBV19 and TRBJ2-3; the match to TRBD2 covers 11 bases. The CDR3 covers 16 residues. Losses at the gene ends were 6 bases for V and 8 bases for J; bases not matched to a gene: 13. Germline V gene lookup returns CDR1 LNHDA and CDR2 SQIVND (reference sequence). CDR3 protein: CASSLVVAGGAGTQYF. DNA for the CDR3: TGTGCCAGTAGCCTGGTGGTAGCGGGAGGGGCTGGTACGCAGTATTTT.

The chain employs TRBV4-1 and TRBJ2-7, with D unresolved. Germline lookup yields CDR1 MGHRA and CDR2 YSYEKL. Trimming removed 4 bases from V and 2 bases from J, with 15 bases in between. The CDR3 extends over 15 amino acids. DNA of the CDR3: TGCGCCAGCAGCCCCACCGGGCAGGCCCCCTACGAGCAGTACTTC. Protein: CASSPTGQAPYEQYF.

In this sample, this clone turned up a few times. The V and J genes are TRBV6-6 and TRBJ1-1; no firm D call. This CDR3 has 15 amino acids. The germline V and J ends were trimmed by 1 base and 3 bases, with 12 bases remaining between them. CDR1 and CDR2 from the germline V gene are MNHNY and SVGAGI (reference sequence). The CDR3 here is CASSYLREKDTEAFF. The CDR3, as DNA: TGTGCCAGCAGTTACTTACGGGAGAAGGACACTGAAGCTTTCTTT.

The rearrangement links TRBV5-1 to TRBJ2-1, with D perhaps given as TRBD1 or TRBD2 (5 bases each). Germline CDR1 is SGHRS and CDR2 is YFSETQ. V shed 1 base and J shed 5 bases, with 13 bases lying between them. There are 15 residues in the CDR3. The CDR3 is CASSLRDPGNNEQFF. The CDR3 DNA is TGCGCCAGCAGCTTGAGGGACCCCGGGAACAATGAGCAGTTCTTC.

This chain uses TRBV4-1 with TRBJ1-2, with D unresolved. Per germline, CDR1 MGHRA and CDR2 YSYEKL. The V gene lost 4 bases and the J gene lost 3 bases, with 15 bases spanning the gap. The CDR3 covers 15 residues. This CDR3 reads CASSPPTLNYYGYTF. CDR3 nucleotides: TGCGCCAGCAGCCCACCGACTTTGAATTACTATGGCTACACCTTC.

The rearrangement uses TRBV27 and TRBJ2-1; D is ambiguous. From germline, CDR1 is MNHEY and CDR2 SMNVEV (reference sequence). The V end was cut by 5 bases, the J end by 0 bases, with 8 bases between. The CDR3 sequence is 14 residues long. The CDR3 loop reads CASSPYISYNEQFF. As DNA, the CDR3 is TGTGCCAGCAGTCCATACATCTCCTACAATGAGCAGTTCTTC.

The chain uses TRBV13 and TRBJ2-1, with TRBD1 as a possible D gene (5 bases). V lost 4 bases to trimming and J lost 15 bases, with 16 bases between them. Germline V gives CDR1 PRHDT, CDR2 FYEKMQ (reference sequence). This CDR3 comprises 12 residues. CDR3 region: CASSSDGPGPFF. The CDR3 coding sequence is TGTGCCAGCAGCTCCGACGGACCAGGGCCGTTCTTC.

The rearrangement joins TRBV4-1 to TRBJ1-1; D is possibly TRBD1 (6 bases). V shed 2 bases and J shed 4 bases, with 8 bases lying between them. CDR3 length equals 13 residues. Germline values: CDR1 MGHRA, CDR2 YSYEKL. For the CDR3, the DNA is TGCGCCAGCAGCCAAACAGGGTCCACTGAAGCTTTCTTT. This sequence encodes CASSQTGSTEAFF.

The CDR3 nucleotides are TGTGCCTGGGGAGAGGACAGGGACTACACAAGCGTTGAGCAGTTCTTC. Translating it yields CAWGEDRDYTSVEQFF. V gene TRBV30 combines with J gene TRBJ2-1, with D perhaps TRBD1 (8 bases). Looked up from germline, CDR1 is GTSNPN and CDR2 is SVGIG (reference sequence). The CDR3 totals 16 residues. V lost 5 bases and J lost 9, with 26 bases in between.

The rearrangement uses TRBV19 and TRBJ2-7; D gene unclear. The V and J ends lost 6 bases and 4 bases respectively, with 16 bases between them. Germline values: CDR1 LNHDA, CDR2 SQIVND (reference sequence). This CDR3 is 14 amino acids long. The DNA of the CDR3 is TGTGCCAGTAGCCCCGTGGTCCTAGGTTACGAGCAGTACTTC. It is translated as CASSPVVLGYEQYF.

The chain couples TRBV27 to TRBJ2-5; D not certain. Germline V gene lookup returns CDR1 MNHEY and CDR2 SMNVEV (reference sequence). The CDR3 contains 11 residues. The V gene lost 3 bases and the J gene lost 5 bases, with 4 bases spanning the gap. CDR3 region: CASSFRETQYF. The DNA for the CDR3 is TGTGCCAGCAGTTTCCGTGAGACCCAGTACTTC.

This clone showed up just once. This chain uses TRBV13 with TRBJ1-1, with TRBD1 identical over 9 bases. Germline V gene sequence: CDR1 PRHDT, CDR2 FYEKMQ (reference sequence). This CDR3 region has 16 residues. V gave up 5 bases and J gave up 0 bases; unmatched junction bases: 7. The CDR3 sequence is CASSENDRGVNTEAFF. CDR3 DNA sequence: TGTGCCAGCAGCGAAAACGACAGGGGGGTGAACACTGAAGCTTTCTTT.

V and J are TRBV12-2 and TRBJ1-6. TRBV12-2 is given as a pseudogene. The CDR3 is made up of 16 amino acids. CDR3 bases: TGTGCAAGTCGCTTAGTTCCCCCTCGGGGGGATTCACCCCTCCACTTT. Translation gives CASRLVPPRGDSPLHF.

This clone was seen a single time. The chain employs TRBV11-2 and TRBJ2-3; no reliable D call. V gave up 8 bases and J gave up 5 bases, with 5 bases separating them. CDR3 length equals 10 residues. Germline V gene lookup returns CDR1 SGHAT and CDR2 FQNNGV. As DNA, the CDR3 is TGTGCCAGCTCAGGAGATACGCAGTATTTT. This encodes CASSGDTQYF.

The genes are TRBV27 and TRBJ1-1, with D unclear. The length of the CDR3 is 15 residues. V was clipped by 2 bases and J by 1 base, with 11 bases between them. CDR1 and CDR2 from the germline V gene are MNHEY and SMNVEV (reference sequence). The CDR3 protein is CASSLAYAGNTEAFF. In DNA form, the CDR3 reads TGTGCCAGCAGTTTAGCGTATGCGGGGAACACTGAAGCTTTCTTT.

The genes are TRBV28 and TRBJ2-1, with 9 bases lining up with TRBD2. The germline gives CDR1 MDHEN, CDR2 SYDVKM. V lost 1 base and J lost 2; bases outside the gene matches: 3. CDR3 length: 16 amino acids. The CDR3 reads CASSLSGGRAYNEQFF. CDR3 sequence (DNA): TGTGCCAGCAGTTTATCGGGCGGGAGGGCCTACAATGAGCAGTTCTTC.

The V call is TRBV11-3, the J call TRBJ2-1; 10 nucleotides align to TRBD1. Germline lookup yields CDR1 SGHNT and CDR2 YENEEA. The V gene end was trimmed by 5 bases and the J gene end by 5 bases; junction bases not matched to a gene: 6. This CDR3 region has 15 residues. CDR3 DNA sequence: TGTGCCAGCAGCCCTGGGACAGGGGCCCACAATGAGCAGTTCTTC. Translated: CASSPGTGAHNEQFF.

This clone has only one observation. The chain combines TRBV27 with TRBJ2-7, with 10 positions matching TRBD1. Germline trimming cut 7 bases from V and 4 bases from J; bases unmatched to any gene: 4. Per the germline V gene, CDR1 is MNHEY and CDR2 is SMNVEV (reference sequence). The CDR3 covers 13 residues. Written as DNA, the CDR3 is TGTGCCAGCAATCCGGGACAGGGGTACGAGCAGTACTTC. This sequence encodes CASNPGQGYEQYF.

The chain combines TRBV27 with TRBJ1-6, with 7 bases aligning to TRBD1. CDR1 MNHEY and CDR2 SMNVEV come from the germline V gene (reference sequence). CDR3 length equals 15 residues. Trimming at V came to 7 bases and at J to 3 bases, leaving 6 bases not matched to a gene. CDR3 DNA: TGTGCCAGCAAGATACAGGGGTACTATAATTCACCCCTCCACTTT. Translating gives CASKIQGYYNSPLHF.

V gene TRBV7-9 combines with J gene TRBJ2-7, with a weak D call TRBD2 (5 bases). The V gene lost 5 bases and the J gene lost 6 bases, with 17 bases spanning the gap. Germline-derived CDR1 and CDR2 are SEHNR and FQNEAQ (reference sequence). The CDR3 contains 14 residues. The DNA of the CDR3 is TGTGCCAGCAGCCGACCGGGGTCCGCCCCCGAGCAGTACTTC. Encoded protein: CASSRPGSAPEQYF.

The CDR3 spells CASSQRVRGSSYNEQFF. The CDR3 region has the DNA TGCGCCAGCAGCCAAAGGGTCCGGGGGAGCTCCTACAATGAGCAGTTCTTC. The rearrangement uses TRBV4-1 and TRBJ2-1, with D tentatively TRBD2 (6 bases). V lost 2 bases and J lost 0, with 14 bases in between. The CDR3 runs to 17 residues. From germline, CDR1 is MGHRA and CDR2 YSYEKL.

The chain carries TRBV19 and TRBJ2-1; perhaps TRBD2 as D (6 bases). There are 15 residues in the CDR3. The ends were cut back, 5 bases at V and 0 bases at J, with 11 bases in the middle. The germline V gene has CDR1 LNHDA and CDR2 SQIVND (reference sequence). The CDR3 loop is CASSLPGSSYNEQFF. CDR3 DNA sequence: TGTGCCAGTAGTTTGCCCGGGAGCTCCTACAATGAGCAGTTCTTC.

The chain combines TRBV5-1 with TRBJ2-1; tentatively, D is TRBD1 (6 bases). The V end was cut by 2 bases, the J end by 15 bases, with 18 bases between. The length of the CDR3 is 13 residues. The germline V gene has CDR1 SGHRS and CDR2 YFSETQ. This CDR3 is CASSLTSPQGRFF. CDR3 nucleotide sequence: TGCGCCAGCAGCTTAACTTCCCCACAGGGTAGGTTCTTC.